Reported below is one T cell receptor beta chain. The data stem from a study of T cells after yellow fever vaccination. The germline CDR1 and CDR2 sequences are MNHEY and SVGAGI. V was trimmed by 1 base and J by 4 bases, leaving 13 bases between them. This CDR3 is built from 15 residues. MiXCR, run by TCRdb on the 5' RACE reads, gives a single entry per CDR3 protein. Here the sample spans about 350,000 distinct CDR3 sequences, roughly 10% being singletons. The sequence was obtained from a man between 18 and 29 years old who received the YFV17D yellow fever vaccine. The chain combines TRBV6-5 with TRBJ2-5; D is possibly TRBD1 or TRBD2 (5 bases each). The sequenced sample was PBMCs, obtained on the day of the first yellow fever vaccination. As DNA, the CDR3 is TGTGCCAGCAGTTACTTGGGGGACGAGGGAGAGACCCAGTACTTC. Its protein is CASSYLGDEGETQYF.